This entry lists 18 T cell receptor beta chains sequenced from one sample in a study of OX40 agonist ivuxolimab in advanced cancers. Some clones are missing from TCRdb's copy, which holds only in-frame ones; the method was immunoSEQ multiplex PCR. Of approximately 67,000 clones in the sample, 70% to 90% are singletons; the top ten hold around 8.2%. The sequencing used CD4+ or CD8+ T cells sorted from blood, collected in a trial of the OX40 agonist ivuxolimab. Receptors originate from an adult with an advanced solid tumor such as melanoma, head and neck, liver or kidney cancer.

DNA of the CDR3: TGTGCCAGCAGTTTATCGAGGCCGGCTAGGGGGCGCGTTGGCCGAGACGCCCAGTACTTC. Protein sequence: CASSLSRPARGRVGRDAQYF. The J gene is TRBJ2-5, the V gene TRBV27, with 7 bases matching TRBD1. Trimming took 0 bases from V and 9 from J; bases not matched to a gene: 25. There are 20 residues in the CDR3. Germline lookup yields CDR1 MNHEY and CDR2 SMNVEV (reference sequence).

V is TRBV6-5 and J is TRBJ2-1; 9 positions agree with TRBD2. Germline assignment: CDR1 MNHEY and CDR2 SVGAGI. There are 15 residues in the CDR3. The trim removed 2 bases at V and 7 bases at J, leaving 6 bases unmatched. DNA for the CDR3: TGTGCCAGCAGTTACGGCCTAGCGGGATGGAATGAGCAGTTCTTC. This encodes CASSYGLAGWNEQFF.

This rearrangement joins TRBV14 to TRBJ1-1; no clear D. The CDR3 totals 13 residues. Germline V gives CDR1 SGHDN, CDR2 FVKESK. Trimming shortened V by 1 base and J by 9 bases, and 12 bases separated the two germline ends. The CDR3 loop is CASSQGLRDKAFF. In nucleotides, the CDR3 is TGTGCCAGCAGCCAAGGATTGAGGGATAAAGCTTTCTTT.

This clone was picked up a small number of times. The V and J genes are TRBV2 and TRBJ1-5; D unresolved. The CDR3 covers 14 residues. V dropped 0 bases and J dropped 0 bases, with 3 bases sitting between them. CDR1 and CDR2 from the germline V gene are SNHLY and FYNNEI. The CDR3: CASSEANSNQPQHF. The DNA for the CDR3 is TGTGCCAGCAGTGAAGCAAATAGCAATCAGCCCCAGCATTTT.

This chain uses TRBV5-1 with TRBJ2-5; 9 bases are shared with TRBD1. The V gene end was trimmed by 4 bases and the J gene end by 6 bases; junction bases not matched to a gene: 10. In germline, CDR1 is SGHRS, CDR2 YFSETQ. This CDR3 has 15 residues. The chain's CDR3 is CASSENPGQGKTQYF. The CDR3, as DNA: TGCGCCAGCAGCGAGAATCCGGGACAGGGAAAGACCCAGTACTTC.

The V gene is TRBV5-1, the J gene TRBJ1-1, with unresolved D. V lost 4 bases and J lost 3, with 16 bases in between. The V gene's germline CDR1 is SGHRS and CDR2 YFSETQ. The CDR3 consists of 15 residues. CDR3 DNA sequence: TGCGCCAGCAGCCTCGGGCCTAGGTCGGACACTGAAGCTTTCTTT. Translated: CASSLGPRSDTEAFF. Drawing the rest from reference TRBV5-1 and TRBJ1-1, the complete variable domain is KAGVTQTPRYLIKTRGQQVTLSCSPISGHRSVSWYQQTPGQGLQFLFEYFSETQRNKGNFPGRFSGRQFSNSRSEMNVSTLELGDSALYLCASSLGPRSDTEAFFGQGTRLTVV.

The chain carries TRBV4-2 and TRBJ2-1; 8 nucleotides match TRBD2. V shed 4 bases and J 4 bases; nucleotides not matched to a gene: 3. Germline CDR1 reads LGHNA; CDR2 reads YNFKEQ. This CDR3 region has 14 residues. The DNA for the CDR3 is TGTGCCAGCAGCCCTGGCGGGGGGTACAATGAGCAGTTCTTC. This codes for CASSPGGGYNEQFF.

The V and J genes are TRBV21-1 and TRBJ1-1; no check of the table's D call, TRBD1, against the DNA was made. TRBV21-1 constitutes a pseudogene. This CDR3 is built from 18 residues. The CDR3 region is CASSRCGDRGPLCTEAFF. CDR3 DNA: TGTGCCAGCAGTCGATGCGGGGACAGGGGGCCCTTATGCACTGAAGCTTTCTTT.

The V and J genes are TRBV18 and TRBJ2-6; tentative D call: TRBD2 (5 bases). V was cut by 5 bases and J by 0 bases, with 17 bases left in between. The CDR3 is made up of 18 amino acids. In germline, CDR1 is KGHSH, CDR2 LQKENI. CDR3 coding DNA: TGTGCCAGCTCAGCTCGCGGGTCAACCGACTCTGGGGCCAACGTCCTGACTTTC. Translation: CASSARGSTDSGANVLTF.

This chain uses TRBV7-8 with TRBJ2-1; TRBD1 aligns across 8 bases. J gave up 5 bases and V 1 base, and 4 bases lay outside the gene matches. The germline V gene has CDR1 SGHVS and CDR2 FQNEAQ. The CDR3 totals 15 residues. CDR3 bases: TGTGCCAGCAGCTTAGGGACAGGGCGAAACAATGAGCAGTTCTTC. Translation: CASSLGTGRNNEQFF.

This chain joins TRBV19 and TRBJ2-7; TRBD1 might be the D (5 bases). Per germline, CDR1 LNHDA and CDR2 SQIVND (reference sequence). The CDR3 is 16 amino acids. V gave up 3 bases and J gave up 6 bases, with 21 bases separating them. CDR3: CASSIIITGFTGEQYF. For the CDR3, the DNA is TGTGCCAGTAGTATCATTATAACAGGATTTACGGGCGAGCAGTACTTC.

V usage is TRBV5-1 and J usage is TRBJ2-7; possibly TRBD1 for D (7 bases). This CDR3 has 14 residues. Germline CDR1 SGHRS, CDR2 YFSETQ. Trimming removed 5 bases at V and 3 bases at J, with 15 bases between. The DNA for the CDR3 is TGCGCCAGCAGGTCAGGGGGGCCAGGCTACGAGCAGTACGTC. Translation gives CASRSGGPGYEQYV.

The chain couples TRBV5-1 to TRBJ2-5, with a possible D match to TRBD2 (5 bases). The CDR3 is made up of 13 amino acids. CDR1 and CDR2 (germline): SGHRS, YFSETQ. V was clipped by 5 bases and J by 2 bases, with 10 bases between them. CDR3: CASSPWEQETQYF. Here the CDR3 DNA reads TGCGCCAGCAGTCCGTGGGAGCAAGAGACCCAGTACTTC.

This clone was seen at least ten times. The chain couples TRBV10-2 to TRBJ1-5, with D tentatively TRBD1 (5 bases). V was clipped by 7 bases and J by 7 bases, with 11 bases between them. The CDR3 is 12 amino acids. Looked up from germline, CDR1 is WSHSY and CDR2 is SAAADI. CDR3 sequence reads: CASTAGGQPQHF. CDR3 coding DNA: TGCGCCAGCACAGCCGGGGGGCAGCCCCAGCATTTT.

V and J are TRBV2 and TRBJ1-5, with D maybe TRBD1 (6 bases). The CDR3 contains 14 residues. Trimming stripped 4 bases from V and 2 bases from J, with 9 bases between. Germline V gives CDR1 SNHLY, CDR2 FYNNEI. The CDR3 DNA reads TGTGCCAGCAGTGCGGGGGCGCGCAATCAGCCCCAGCATTTT. Translation: CASSAGARNQPQHF.

In DNA form, the CDR3 reads TGTGCCAGCAGCGACAGGGTTGTGGACTATGGCTACACCTTC. Translating it yields CASSDRVVDYGYTF. The chain employs TRBV7-2 and TRBJ1-2, with 7 bases that match TRBD1. The length of the CDR3 is 14 residues. From germline, CDR1 is SGHTA and CDR2 FQGNSA. The V segment lost 5 bases and the J segment 3 bases; nucleotides outside the gene matches: 6.

V usage is TRBV5-1 and J usage is TRBJ2-1, with 14 bases fitting TRBD2. The CDR3 contains 14 residues. Trimming took 3 bases from V and 10 from J; bases not matched to a gene: 3. The germline gives CDR1 SGHRS, CDR2 YFSETQ. CDR3 amino acids: CASSSGLAGEEQFF. The CDR3 nucleotides are TGCGCCAGCAGCTCGGGACTAGCGGGAGAAGAGCAGTTCTTC.

The sample holds a few counts of this clone. The chain employs TRBV5-4 and TRBJ1-1, with a possible D match to TRBD1 (6 bases). CDR3 size: 15 residues. Per the germline V gene, CDR1 is SGHNT and CDR2 is YYREEE (reference sequence). V lost 4 bases and J lost 5, with 18 bases in between. The CDR3 DNA is TGTGCCAGCAGCCCCTCCGGGGGCGCAGGAACTGAAGCTTTCTTT. Translating gives CASSPSGGAGTEAFF.